This T cell receptor (beta chain) emerged from a study of blood T cell repertoires in COVID-19. Overall study context: The analysed material was cDNA or gDNA that came from T cells, B-cell-depleted T cells, or PBMCs.

In the authors' workflow: Amplification of reference gene primers provided the estimated nucleated cell counts. TCRdb keeps only in-frame clones here, not all; method: immunoSEQ multiplex PCR. V and J calls plus clone size are reproduced from that table; the DNA served to infer D and trimming. The sample lists roughly 100,000 clones, less than 85% seen once, with roughly 18% in the top ten. Germline CDR1 SGHTA, CDR2 FQGNSA. The CDR3 spans 14 residues. V was pared by 5 bases and J by 3 bases, with 6 bases of the junction left unmatched. The sequenced sample consisted of peripheral blood. This chain joins TRBV7-2 and TRBJ2-7, with 8 bases identical to TRBD1. The origin of this receptor is a woman of 80 years or more with active or convalescent COVID-19. The CDR3 DNA follows: TGTGCCAGCAGCCGCGGACAGGGTAACTACGAGCAGTACTTC. Amino acid sequence: CASSRGQGNYEQYF.